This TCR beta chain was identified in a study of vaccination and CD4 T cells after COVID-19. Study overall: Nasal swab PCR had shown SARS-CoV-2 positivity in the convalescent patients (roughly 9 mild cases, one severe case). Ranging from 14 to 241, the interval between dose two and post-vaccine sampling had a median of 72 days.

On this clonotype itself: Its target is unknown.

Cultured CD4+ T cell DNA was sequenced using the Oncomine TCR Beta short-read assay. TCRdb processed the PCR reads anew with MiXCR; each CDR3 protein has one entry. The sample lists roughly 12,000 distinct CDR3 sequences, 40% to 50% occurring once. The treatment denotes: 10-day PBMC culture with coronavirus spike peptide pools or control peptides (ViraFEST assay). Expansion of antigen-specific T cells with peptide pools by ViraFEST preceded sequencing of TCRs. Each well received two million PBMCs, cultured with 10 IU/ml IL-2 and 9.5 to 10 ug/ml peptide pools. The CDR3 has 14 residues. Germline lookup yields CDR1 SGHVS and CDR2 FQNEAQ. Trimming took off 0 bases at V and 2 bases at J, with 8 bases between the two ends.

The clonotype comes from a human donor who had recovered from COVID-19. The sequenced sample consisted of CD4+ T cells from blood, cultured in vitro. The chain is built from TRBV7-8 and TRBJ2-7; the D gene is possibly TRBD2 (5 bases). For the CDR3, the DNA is TGTGCCAGCAGCTTAGCGGGAGTTACCTACGAGCAGTACTTC. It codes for CASSLAGVTYEQYF.